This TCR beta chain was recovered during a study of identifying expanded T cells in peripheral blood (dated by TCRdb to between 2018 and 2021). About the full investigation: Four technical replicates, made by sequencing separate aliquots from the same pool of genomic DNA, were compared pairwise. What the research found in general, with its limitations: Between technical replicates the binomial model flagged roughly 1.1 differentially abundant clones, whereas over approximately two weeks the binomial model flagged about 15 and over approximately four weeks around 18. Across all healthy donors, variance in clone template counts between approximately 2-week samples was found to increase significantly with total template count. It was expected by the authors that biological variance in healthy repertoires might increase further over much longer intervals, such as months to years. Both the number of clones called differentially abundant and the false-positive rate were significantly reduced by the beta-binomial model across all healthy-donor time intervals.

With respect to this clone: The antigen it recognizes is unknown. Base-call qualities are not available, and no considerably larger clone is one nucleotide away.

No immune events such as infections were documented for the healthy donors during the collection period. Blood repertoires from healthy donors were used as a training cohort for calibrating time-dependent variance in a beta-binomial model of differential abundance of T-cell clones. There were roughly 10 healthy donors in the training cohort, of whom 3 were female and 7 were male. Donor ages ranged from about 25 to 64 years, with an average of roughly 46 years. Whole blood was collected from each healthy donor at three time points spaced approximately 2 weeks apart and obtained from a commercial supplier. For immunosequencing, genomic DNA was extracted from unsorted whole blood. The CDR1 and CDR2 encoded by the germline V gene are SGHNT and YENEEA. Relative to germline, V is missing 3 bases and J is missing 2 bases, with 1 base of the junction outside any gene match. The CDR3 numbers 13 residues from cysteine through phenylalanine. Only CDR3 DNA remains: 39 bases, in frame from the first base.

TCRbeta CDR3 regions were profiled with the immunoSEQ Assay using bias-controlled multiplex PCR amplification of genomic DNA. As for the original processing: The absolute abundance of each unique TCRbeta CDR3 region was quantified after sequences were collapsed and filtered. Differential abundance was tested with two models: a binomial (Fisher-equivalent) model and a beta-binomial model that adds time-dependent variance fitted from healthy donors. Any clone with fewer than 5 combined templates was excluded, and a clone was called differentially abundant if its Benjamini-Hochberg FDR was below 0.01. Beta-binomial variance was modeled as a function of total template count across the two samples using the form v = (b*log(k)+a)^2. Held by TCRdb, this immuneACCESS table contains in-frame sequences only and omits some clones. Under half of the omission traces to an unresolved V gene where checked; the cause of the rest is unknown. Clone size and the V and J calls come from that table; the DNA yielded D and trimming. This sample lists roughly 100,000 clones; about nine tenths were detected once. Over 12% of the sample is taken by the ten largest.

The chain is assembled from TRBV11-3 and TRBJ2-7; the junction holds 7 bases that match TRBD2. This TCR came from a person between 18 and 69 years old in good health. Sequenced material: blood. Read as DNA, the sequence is TGTGCCAGCAGCTTTGGGGGGGCCTACGAGCAGTACTTC. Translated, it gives CASSFGGAYEQYF.